A selection of T cell receptor beta chains follows, all from one sample in a study of T cells after yellow fever vaccination. TCRdb analysed the 5' RACE reads with MiXCR anew, one entry per CDR3 protein. The top ten hold 37% of the sample, which has 68,000 or so distinct CDR3 sequences, more than 6.5% seen once. Sequenced material: CD8+ T cells sorted from PBMCs, taken 45 days after the first yellow fever vaccination. The receptors were sampled from a man in his late teens or twenties who received the YFV17D yellow fever vaccine. Both conserved end residues are part of each CDR3. The order of the fields is clone size, D gene, V gene, J gene, CDR3 protein, CDR3 DNA. D genes are given only for firm matches. A clone size is listed for some rows: how often the clone was seen (once, few, many), or a class if it is expanded.

many	NA	TRBV29-1	TRBJ2-3	CSAVNKGYRTDTQYF	TGCAGCGCCGTCAACAAGGGGTATCGGACAGATACGCAGTATTTT
many	TRBD2	TRBV29-1	TRBJ2-1	CSVDLAGGNEQFF	TGCAGCGTTGATTTAGCGGGCGGCAATGAGCAGTTCTTC
many	NA	TRBV7-6	TRBJ1-1	CASSLREKNTEAFF	TGTGCCAGCAGCTTGCGGGAGAAAAACACTGAAGCTTTCTTT
many	NA	TRBV4-1	TRBJ2-7	CASSQELASYEQYF	TGCGCCAGCAGCCAAGAGTTAGCTTCTTACGAGCAGTACTTC
many	NA	TRBV20-1	TRBJ1-5	CSARGGGVNQPQHF	TGCAGTGCTCGTGGCGGAGGGGTCAATCAGCCCCAGCATTTT
few	TRBD1	TRBV7-7	TRBJ2-7	CASSAGQGSYEQYF	TGTGCCAGCAGCGCCGGACAGGGTTCCTACGAGCAGTACTTC
many	NA	TRBV5-4	TRBJ1-1	CASSAGQQPLPRAFF	TGTGCCAGCAGCGCGGGACAACAACCCCTCCCAAGAGCTTTCTTT
few	TRBD1	TRBV5-4	TRBJ2-7	CASSSDREDEQYF	TGTGCCAGCAGCTCGGACAGGGAAGACGAGCAGTACTTC
few	NA	TRBV7-9	TRBJ2-3	CASSLVGPKGIDTQYF	TGTGCCAGCAGCTTAGTTGGACCCAAGGGGATCGATACGCAGTATTTT
NA	TRBD2	TRBV6-5	TRBJ2-3	CASSYVASGAGTQYF	TGTGCCAGCAGTTACGTGGCTAGCGGGGCGGGAACGCAGTATTTT
many	NA	TRBV23-1	TRBJ1-1	CASIYDSMNTEAFF	TGCGCCAGCATATACGATTCAATGAACACTGAAGCTTTCTTT
many	TRBD1	TRBV4-1	TRBJ1-6	CASSPDRPYSPLHF	TGCGCCAGCAGTCCGGACAGGCCCTATTCACCCCTCCACTTT
NA	TRBD1	TRBV12-3/TRBV12-4	TRBJ2-2	CASSYLGTDYTGELFF	TGTGCCAGCAGTTATTTGGGGACAGATTACACCGGGGAGCTGTTTTTT
few	NA	TRBV5-1	TRBJ1-1	CASSHDSEAKVCF	TGCGCCAGCAGCCACGACAGCGAGGCGAAGGTTTGCTTT
NA	NA	TRBV5-4	TRBJ2-5	CASRYAGVWETQYF	TGTGCCAGCAGATATGCTGGGGTGTGGGAGACCCAGTACTTC
many	TRBD1	TRBV7-3	TRBJ2-1	CASSLNRGHSYNEQFF	TGTGCCAGCAGCCTAAACAGGGGGCACTCCTACAATGAGCAGTTCTTC
few	NA	TRBV9	TRBJ2-3	CASSVGLAASTDTQYF	TGTGCCAGCAGCGTAGGGTTAGCAGCTAGCACAGATACGCAGTATTTT
many	NA	TRBV6-2/TRBV6-3	TRBJ2-5	CASSWTAIQETQYF	TGTGCCAGCAGTTGGACAGCGATCCAAGAGACCCAGTACTTC
many	TRBD1	TRBV13	TRBJ2-7	CASSLGQGGYNRGYEQYF	TGTGCCAGCAGCTTGGGACAGGGGGGTTATAACAGGGGCTACGAGCAGTACTTC
few	NA	TRBV19	TRBJ2-1	CASSIYNEQFF	TGTGCCAGTAGTATTTACAATGAGCAGTTCTTC
many	TRBD1	TRBV11-2	TRBJ2-1	CASSLERQGSYNEQFF	TGTGCCAGCAGCTTAGAGAGACAGGGCTCCTACAATGAGCAGTTCTTC
many	NA	TRBV7-9	TRBJ1-1	CASRSTVEAFF	TGTGCCAGCAGGTCAACAGTTGAAGCTTTCTTT
many	NA	TRBV27	TRBJ2-1	CASSYSGTSSYNEQFF	TGTGCCAGCAGTTATAGCGGAACCAGCTCCTACAATGAGCAGTTCTTC